One sample yielded the 30 T cell receptor beta chains listed below, sequenced in a study of identical twins' blood T cells (dated by TCRdb to 2012 to 2014). Library preparation used 5' RACE. The reads were generated on an Illumina Genome Analyzer IIx. In-frame beta chains were kept once TCRdb had trimmed the public reads at Q25 with fastp and called clones with MiXCR. Records with the same CDR3 protein are collapsed into one entry carrying the most frequent genes and DNA. The sample yields roughly 380,000 distinct CDR3 sequences; about 28% were counted once. The leading ten clones occupy roughly 5.5% of the sample. Sequencing was done on a sample of PBMCs. These receptors all come from a woman between 18 and 55 years old in good health.

The chain employs TRBV7-3 and TRBJ1-5; D is unclear. The CDR3 covers 13 residues. Germline CDR1 SGHTA, CDR2 FQGTGA. Trimming took 0 bases from V and 8 from J, leaving 8 bases between them. The CDR3 loop is CASSLTPGEPQHF. The CDR3 DNA reads TGTGCCAGCAGCTTAACGCCCGGGGAGCCCCAGCATTTT.

The chain has TRBV5-5 and TRBJ1-2, with D unclear. V lost 1 base, J lost 4 bases, and 11 bases lay in between. Looked up from germline, CDR1 is SGHKS and CDR2 is YYEKEE (reference sequence). The CDR3 loop spans 14 amino acids. CDR3: CASSLQLYGYGYTF. The CDR3 DNA sequence: TGTGCCAGCAGCTTGCAACTGTATGGCTATGGCTACACCTTC. The full variable domain, rest sourced from reference TRBV5-5 and TRBJ1-2, is DAGVTQSPTHLIKTRGQQVTLRCSPISGHKSVSWYQQVLGQGPQFIFQYYEKEERGRGNFPDRFSARQFPNYSSELNVNALLLGDSALYLCASSLQLYGYGYTFGSGTRLTVV.

To note about this clonotype: At one end, the junction sequence differs from germline, possibly due to a read error. The rearrangement joins TRBV5-1 to TRBJ2-2; TRBD1 or TRBD2 may be the D gene (5 bases each). This CDR3 contains 15 residues. The germline CDR1 and CDR2 sequences are SGHRS and YFSETQ. This CDR3 is CASSRQGFNTGELLF. DNA of the CDR3: TGCGCCAGCAGCCGTCAGGGCTTTAACACCGGGGAGCTGCTTTTT.

This clonotype was seen only a few times. This sequence joins TRBV5-6 and TRBJ2-3; unclear D gene. The V end was cut by 0 bases, the J end by 2 bases, with 7 bases between. In germline, CDR1 is SGHDT, CDR2 YYEEEE. This CDR3 comprises 14 residues. CDR3 region: CASSLGTYTDTQYF. The CDR3, as DNA: TGTGCCAGCAGCTTGGGGACCTACACAGATACGCAGTATTTT.

This clonotype was detected a few times. The rearrangement uses TRBV6-2 or TRBV6-3 and TRBJ2-1, with 9 bases fitting TRBD2. The V gene end was trimmed by 5 bases and the J gene end by 3 bases; junction bases not matched to a gene: 8. The CDR3 is 16 residues long. Germline V gene sequence: CDR1 MNHEY, CDR2 SVGEGT. CDR3 in amino acids: CASSTRTSEIYNEQFF. CDR3 bases: TGTGCCAGCAGTACGAGGACTAGCGAAATCTACAATGAGCAGTTCTTC.

The chain has TRBV7-2 and TRBJ2-3, with 11 bases that match TRBD2. This CDR3 is built from 15 residues. Germline-derived CDR1 and CDR2 are SGHTA and FQGNSA. The ends lost 6 bases at V and 2 bases at J; junction bases unmatched: 4. This chain's CDR3 is CASRMGLADTDTQYF. Written as DNA, the CDR3 is TGTGCCAGCAGGATGGGACTAGCGGACACAGATACGCAGTATTTT.

This clonotype turned up a few times. The genes are TRBV5-6 and TRBJ1-1; D is unclear. The CDR3 runs to 16 residues. Germline lookup yields CDR1 SGHDT and CDR2 YYEEEE. The V gene lost 1 base and the J gene lost 4 bases, with 17 bases spanning the gap. For the CDR3, the DNA is TGTGCCAGCAGCTTGACGGCAGGCGGGCAGGCCACTGAAGCTTTCTTT. Encoded protein: CASSLTAGGQATEAFF.

This clonotype was counted a few times. The chain carries TRBV12-5 and TRBJ1-5; D unresolved. Trimming stripped 7 bases from V and 3 bases from J, with 16 bases between. In germline, CDR1 is LGHNT, CDR2 FRNRAP. The CDR3 is made up of 15 amino acids. The CDR3 region has the DNA TGTGCTAGTGTAGGCCGGGAGGTGGACAATCAGCCCCAGCATTTT. It specifies CASVGREVDNQPQHF.

This clonotype has at least ten counts. The gene calls are TRBV5-1 and TRBJ2-1; 8 bases match TRBD1. The germline V gene has CDR1 SGHRS and CDR2 YFSETQ. Germline trimming cut 2 bases from V and 6 bases from J; bases unmatched to any gene: 1. The CDR3 sequence is 13 residues long. CDR3 sequence reads: CASSFGQGNEQFF. As DNA, the CDR3 is TGCGCCAGCAGCTTCGGACAGGGCAATGAGCAGTTCTTC.

The chain couples TRBV20-1 to TRBJ1-2; D is ambiguous. This CDR3 is 13 amino acids long. The V gene's germline CDR1 is DFQATT and CDR2 SNEGSKA (reference sequence). With 1 base removed from V and 3 bases from J, the gap between germline ends came to 9 bases. The CDR3 protein is CSARVPFDYGYTF. In DNA, the CDR3 is TGCAGTGCTAGAGTACCCTTTGACTATGGCTACACCTTC.

The chain couples TRBV3-1 to TRBJ1-6; the match to TRBD1 covers 8 bases. CDR1 is LGHDT and CDR2 is YNNKEL in the germline V gene (reference sequence). J was trimmed by 10 bases and V by 5 bases; bases with no gene match: 10. The CDR3 covers 15 residues. In DNA, the CDR3 is TGTGCCAGCAGCTTGCTTACAGGGGGATCCTCACCCCTCCACTTT. Its protein product is CASSLLTGGSSPLHF.

This clonotype was found a few times. The V gene is TRBV2, the J gene TRBJ1-2; 7 bases map to TRBD1. This CDR3 contains 13 residues. The J segment lost 4 bases and the V segment lost 7 bases, leaving 6 bases of the junction unmatched. Germline CDR1 is SNHLY and CDR2 is FYNNEI. CDR3 DNA sequence: TGTGCCAGCATCCTGCAGGGGGGCTATGGCTACACCTTC. Its protein is CASILQGGYGYTF.

The sample holds a few counts of this clonotype. The J gene is TRBJ2-5, the V gene TRBV20-1, with D uncertain. This CDR3 contains 12 residues. V gave up 5 bases and J gave up 4 bases, with 11 bases separating them. Germline V lookup: CDR1 DFQATT, CDR2 SNEGSKA (reference sequence). CDR3 sequence: CSAPPVGETQYF. The CDR3 region has the DNA TGCAGTGCTCCCCCGGTAGGAGAGACCCAGTACTTC.

Note on this clonotype: Its ends do not fully match the called genes, so a read error is possible. The chain has TRBV12-3 or TRBV12-4 and TRBJ1-1, with D hard to call. The CDR3 spans 12 residues. The DNA of the CDR3 is TGTACCAGCAGTGTCGGTGTCACTGAAGCTTTCTTT. Protein product: CTSSVGVTEAFF.

This chain connects TRBV20-1 to TRBJ1-1; TRBD1 is a possible D gene (6 bases). Germline CDR1 and CDR2: DFQATT and SNEGSKA (reference sequence). The CDR3 has 11 residues. The CDR3 spells CATGRGTEAFF. CDR3 nucleotides: TGCGCTACAGGGAGGGGGACTGAAGCTTTCTTT.

The chain is built from TRBV29-1 and TRBJ2-3; 13 nucleotides align to TRBD2. V lost 3 bases, J lost 0 bases, and 0 bases stayed unmatched. The CDR3 runs to 15 residues. The germline gives CDR1 SQVTM, CDR2 ANQGSEA. The CDR3, as DNA: TGCAGCGTTGAGGGACTAGCGGGGAGCACAGATACGCAGTATTTT. Protein sequence: CSVEGLAGSTDTQYF.

This clonotype was counted between two and nine times. The genes are TRBV6-2 or TRBV6-3 and TRBJ1-5; D ambiguous. The germline V and J ends were trimmed by 6 bases and 4 bases, with 7 bases remaining between them. The CDR3 loop spans 12 amino acids. Germline V lookup: CDR1 MNHEY, CDR2 SVGEGT. CDR3 bases: TGTGCCAGCAGAAGCAGGAATCAGCCCCAGCATTTT. This encodes CASRSRNQPQHF.

This clonotype was recorded at least ten times. The J gene is TRBJ1-4, the V gene TRBV2; D gene ambiguous. The V end was cut by 6 bases, the J end by 4 bases, with 3 bases between. The CDR3 runs to 11 residues. Germline V gives CDR1 SNHLY, CDR2 FYNNEI. CDR3 nucleotide sequence: TGTGCCAGCAGAGGTAATGAAAAACTGTTTTTT. Translating gives CASRGNEKLFF.

V is TRBV10-3 and J is TRBJ1-6, with D possibly matching TRBD1 (6 bases). This CDR3 contains 16 residues. V shed 0 bases and J shed 5 bases, with 11 bases lying between them. Germline CDR1 and CDR2: ENHRY and SYGVKD. In DNA, the CDR3 is TGTGCCATCAGTGAGTCACAGGGTTGGAATAATTCACCCCTCCACTTT. Translated, it gives CAISESQGWNNSPLHF.

This clonotype was detected a few times. The CDR3 region is CSASGRGFEQYF. The CDR3 nucleotides are TGCAGTGCTAGCGGGAGGGGTTTTGAGCAGTACTTC. The genes are TRBV20-1 and TRBJ2-7; 8 bases line up with TRBD2. V lost 3 bases and J lost 7; bases outside the gene matches: 5. Germline V CDR1 and CDR2: DFQATT, SNEGSKA (reference sequence). The CDR3 sequence is 12 residues long.

This clonotype was detected only a few times. A much more abundant neighbour one base away suggests this may be a read error. The chain combines TRBV20-1 with TRBJ1-1; TRBD1 matches 7 bases. Per germline, CDR1 DFQATT and CDR2 SNEGSKA (reference sequence). Trimming removed 3 bases from V and 3 bases from J; junction bases left unmatched: 4. The CDR3 has 13 amino acids. The CDR3 loop is CSARGRGDTEAFF. CDR3 DNA: TGCAGTGCTAGGGGCAGGGGGGACACTGAAGCTTTCTTT.

This clonotype was recorded many times. V usage is TRBV29-1 and J usage is TRBJ2-7; D remains ambiguous. The CDR3 sequence is 14 residues long. Germline V gene data show CDR1 as SQVTM and CDR2 as ANQGSEA. V dropped 5 bases and J dropped 0 bases, with 14 bases sitting between them. CDR3 bases: TGCAGCGTTCAGACTGTGCTAAGCTCCTACGAGCAGTACTTC. It translates to CSVQTVLSSYEQYF.

This clonotype was seen only a few times. The chain recombines TRBV4-1 with TRBJ1-6, with TRBD1 matching over 10 bases. From germline, CDR1 is MGHRA and CDR2 YSYEKL. The CDR3 length is 17 residues. Trimming removed 2 bases from V and 5 bases from J; junction bases left unmatched: 6. CDR3 nucleotide sequence: TGCGCCAGCAGCCAAAAGACAGGGGGCCCAGATAATTCACCCCTCCACTTT. Residues: CASSQKTGGPDNSPLHF.

The chain couples TRBV5-1 to TRBJ2-1; D is perhaps TRBD2 (6 bases). This CDR3 is 17 amino acids long. Trimming took 4 bases from V and 1 from J, leaving 18 bases between them. Germline V gene sequence: CDR1 SGHRS, CDR2 YFSETQ. The CDR3 sequence: CASSHDSGGFSYNEQFF. The CDR3 DNA reads as TGCGCCAGCAGCCACGATAGCGGCGGGTTTTCCTACAATGAGCAGTTCTTC.

This clonotype was seen at least ten times. This chain joins TRBV4-3 and TRBJ2-1; D unclear. The germline CDR1 and CDR2 sequences are LGHNA and YSLEER. V was shortened by 1 base and J by 3 bases, with 7 bases between the two germline ends. The CDR3 extends over 14 amino acids. CDR3 residues: CASSQGNFYNEQFF. The DNA for the CDR3 is TGCGCCAGCAGCCAAGGTAACTTCTACAATGAGCAGTTCTTC.

In its sample, this clonotype was seen many times. J is TRBJ2-1 and V is TRBV27, with a weak D call TRBD2 (6 bases). The CDR3 covers 12 residues. V was cut by 6 bases and J by 7 bases, with 10 bases left in between. Germline V CDR1 and CDR2: MNHEY, SMNVEV (reference sequence). This CDR3 is CASSFGGNEQFF. Here the CDR3 DNA reads TGTGCCAGCAGCTTTGGAGGGAATGAGCAGTTCTTC.

This clonotype has just one count. The chain links TRBV7-2 to TRBJ2-2; 7 nucleotides agree with TRBD2. Germline V gene data show CDR1 as SGHTA and CDR2 as FQGNSA. There are 15 residues in the CDR3. J lost 5 bases, V lost 5 bases, and 8 bases had no gene match. CDR3 region: CASSVGLVETGELFF. CDR3 DNA sequence: TGTGCCAGCAGCGTTGGACTAGTTGAGACCGGGGAGCTGTTTTTT.

The chain recombines TRBV4-3 with TRBJ2-3; TRBD2 matches at 13 bases. In germline, CDR1 is LGHNA, CDR2 YSLEER. After removal of 3 bases from V and 3 bases from J, the junction contained 12 bases not matched to a gene. This CDR3 region has 19 residues. The CDR3: CASSQRGIGTSGNTDTQYF. The CDR3 DNA sequence: TGCGCCAGCAGCCAGAGGGGCATTGGGACTAGCGGGAATACAGATACGCAGTATTTT.

The chain carries TRBV27 and TRBJ2-2, with 7 bases fitting TRBD1. In germline, CDR1 is MNHEY, CDR2 SMNVEV (reference sequence). Trimming cost V 3 bases and J 3 bases; bases outside gene matches: 13. CDR3 length: 18 residues. This CDR3 reads CASSFFGRDSTYTGELFF. The CDR3 DNA is TGTGCCAGCAGTTTCTTCGGCCGGGACAGTACTTACACCGGGGAGCTGTTTTTT.

The rearrangement links TRBV29-1 to TRBJ2-1; D is unresolved. Germline-derived CDR1 and CDR2 are SQVTM and ANQGSEA. The CDR3 sequence is 12 residues long. V shed 6 bases and J shed 6 bases, with 12 bases lying between them. Here the CDR3 DNA reads TGCAGCGTCGCGGCCTTCGGCAATGAGCAGTTCTTC. It yields the protein CSVAAFGNEQFF.